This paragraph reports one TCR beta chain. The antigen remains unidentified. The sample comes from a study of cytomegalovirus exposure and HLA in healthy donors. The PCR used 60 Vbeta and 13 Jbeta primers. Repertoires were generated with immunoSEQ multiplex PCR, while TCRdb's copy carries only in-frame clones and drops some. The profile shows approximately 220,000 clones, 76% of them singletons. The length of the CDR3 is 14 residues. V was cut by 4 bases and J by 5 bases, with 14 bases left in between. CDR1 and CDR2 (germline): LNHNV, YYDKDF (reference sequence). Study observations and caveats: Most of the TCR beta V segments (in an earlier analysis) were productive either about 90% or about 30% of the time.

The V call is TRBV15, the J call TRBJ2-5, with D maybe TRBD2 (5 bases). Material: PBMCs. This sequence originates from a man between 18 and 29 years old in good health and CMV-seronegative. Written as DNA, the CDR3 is TGTGCCACCAGCATTTACGGGGTAACGGAGACCCAGTACTTC. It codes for CATSIYGVTETQYF.